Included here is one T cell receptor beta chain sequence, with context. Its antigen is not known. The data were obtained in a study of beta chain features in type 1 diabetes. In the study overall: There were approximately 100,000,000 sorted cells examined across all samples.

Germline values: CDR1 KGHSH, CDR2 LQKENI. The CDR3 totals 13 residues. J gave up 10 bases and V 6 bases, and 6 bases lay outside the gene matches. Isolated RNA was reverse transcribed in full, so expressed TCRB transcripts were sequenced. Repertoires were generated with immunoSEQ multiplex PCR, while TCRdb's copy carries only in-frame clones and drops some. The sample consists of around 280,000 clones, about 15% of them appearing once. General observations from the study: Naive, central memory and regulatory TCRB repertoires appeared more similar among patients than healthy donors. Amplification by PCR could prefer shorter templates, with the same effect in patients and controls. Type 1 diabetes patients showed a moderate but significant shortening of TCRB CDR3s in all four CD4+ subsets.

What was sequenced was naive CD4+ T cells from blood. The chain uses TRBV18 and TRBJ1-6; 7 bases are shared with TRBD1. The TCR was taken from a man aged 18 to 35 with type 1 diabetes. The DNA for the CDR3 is TGTGCCAGCTCTACAGGGGATCGGTCACCCCTCCACTTT. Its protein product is CASSTGDRSPLHF.